This T cell receptor beta chain was sequenced for a study of blood T cell repertoires in COVID-19. In the study overall: T cells, B-cell-depleted T cells, or PBMCs provided the cDNA or gDNA that served as material.

This CDR3 region has 14 residues. The V end was cut by 3 bases, the J end by 3 bases, with 11 bases between. Germline V gene data show CDR1 as SEHNR and CDR2 as FQNEAQ (reference sequence). This clone was recorded only once. Original processing methods: Amplification from reference gene primers served as the basis for estimated nucleated cell counts. The method was immunoSEQ multiplex PCR; TCRdb's version includes in-frame clones alone and lacks a portion of them. V and J calls plus clone size are reproduced from that table; the DNA served to infer D and trimming. The repertoire consists of about 190,000 clones, with 78% occurring once and the leading ten covering around 2.8%.

This rearrangement joins TRBV7-9 to TRBJ1-2; D unresolved. This sequence originates from an elderly woman with active or convalescent COVID-19. The sample consisted of peripheral blood. The CDR3 is CASSFAGAHYGYTF. The CDR3 DNA sequence: TGTGCCAGCAGCTTCGCGGGAGCTCACTATGGCTACACCTTC.